This T cell receptor (beta chain) came from a study of blood T cells in healthy people across ages. It was with a sample-barcoded 5' primer and a J-beta primer mix that a second PCR of roughly 7 to 12 cycles was run. TCRdb independently ran MiXCR on the 5' RACE reads; one entry per CDR3 protein. Of about 1,500,000 distinct CDR3 sequences in the sample, approximately 30% are singletons; the top ten hold over 7%. This clonotype was recorded at least ten times. As yet, its antigen is unknown. Healthy Russian Caucasian donors spanned ages roughly 6 to 100 years. The extraction recovered at least 5.5 micrograms of total RNA per sample. CDR3 length: 11 amino acids. Germline V lookup: CDR1 DFQATT, CDR2 SNEGSKA (reference sequence). The V end was cut by 6 bases, the J end by 3 bases, with 7 bases between. Study outcomes and limitations: The unknown donor CMV status may have confounded expanded clonotype changes. Estimates of diversity drawn from one million T cells were considered underestimates.

This chain joins TRBV20-1 and TRBJ2-3, with D unresolved. Sequenced sample: blood. This sequence was found in a woman younger than 45 in good health. CDR3 DNA sequence: TGCAGTGCCCAAGGAACAGATACGCAGTATTTT. It codes for CSAQGTDTQYF.